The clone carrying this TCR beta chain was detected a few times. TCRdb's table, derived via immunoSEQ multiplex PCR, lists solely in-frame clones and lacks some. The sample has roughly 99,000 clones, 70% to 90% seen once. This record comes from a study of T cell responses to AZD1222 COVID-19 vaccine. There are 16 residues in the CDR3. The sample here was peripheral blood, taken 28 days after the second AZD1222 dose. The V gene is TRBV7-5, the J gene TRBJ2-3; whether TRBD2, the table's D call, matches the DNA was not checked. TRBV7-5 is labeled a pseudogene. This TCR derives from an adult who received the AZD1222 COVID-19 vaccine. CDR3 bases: TGTGCCAGAAGCTTATGGACTAGCGGGGACACAGATACGCAGTATTTT. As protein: CARSLWTSGDTDTQYF.